Below are 10 T cell receptor beta chains sequenced from a single sample in a study of blood T cell repertoires in COVID-19. TCRdb's table, derived via immunoSEQ multiplex PCR, lists solely in-frame clones and lacks some. This sample has around 270,000 clones, with 91% found just once. Sequencing was carried out using peripheral blood. These receptors all come from a person in their late teens or twenties with COVID-19, enrolled during active disease.

The chain combines TRBV28 with TRBJ2-3, with D perhaps matching TRBD1 (6 bases). The CDR3 has 14 amino acids. The ends were cut back, 7 bases at V and 1 base at J, with 12 bases in the middle. Germline CDR1 is MDHEN and CDR2 is SYDVKM. The CDR3 DNA follows: TGTGCCAGCATTGAACAGGGCCGCACAGATACGCAGTATTTT. Its protein product is CASIEQGRTDTQYF.

This chain joins TRBV5-1 and TRBJ1-1; a possible D gene is TRBD1 (6 bases). The V end lost 4 bases, the J end lost 4 bases, and 17 bases lay between the germline ends. Germline V gives CDR1 SGHRS, CDR2 YFSETQ. The CDR3 runs to 15 residues. CDR3 loop: CASSPAGGLVTEAFF. The CDR3 DNA reads as TGCGCCAGCAGCCCGGCGGGGGGGCTTGTCACTGAAGCTTTCTTT.

The gene calls are TRBV19 and TRBJ2-7, with 11 bases fitting TRBD2. This CDR3 contains 18 residues. The V and J ends lost 1 base and 1 base, in that order; junction bases with no gene match: 9. Germline loops: CDR1 LNHDA, CDR2 SQIVND (reference sequence). The CDR3 DNA reads as TGTGCCAGTAGTATAGCCCTGGGAGGACTAGCGGGTTCCTACGAGCAGTACTTC. Translated, it gives CASSIALGGLAGSYEQYF.

The gene calls are TRBV24-1 and TRBJ2-5; tentatively, D is TRBD1 (6 bases). Trimming removed 3 bases at V and 2 bases at J, with 9 bases between. The CDR3 is made up of 14 amino acids. Germline assignment: CDR1 KGHDR and CDR2 SFDVKD. The CDR3: CATSDIQGQETQYF. The CDR3 nucleotides are TGTGCCACCAGTGATATACAGGGTCAAGAGACCCAGTACTTC.

The count of this clone is one. The genes are TRBV7-2 and TRBJ1-2, with D tentatively TRBD1 (6 bases). The V and J ends lost 5 bases and 3 bases respectively, with 10 bases between them. CDR3 length equals 13 residues. CDR1 is SGHTA and CDR2 is FQGNSA in the germline V gene. As DNA, the CDR3 is TGTGCCAGCAGCCCCCGACAGGACTATGGCTACACCTTC. This sequence encodes CASSPRQDYGYTF.

V usage is TRBV2 and J usage is TRBJ2-7; 8 nucleotides align to TRBD2. Germline V lookup: CDR1 SNHLY, CDR2 FYNNEI. CDR3 size: 15 residues. Losses at the gene ends were 3 bases for V and 3 bases for J; bases not matched to a gene: 7. The CDR3 DNA reads as TGTGCCAGCAGTGATACAGCGGGAGTATACTACGAGCAGTACTTC. Its translation: CASSDTAGVYYEQYF.

This clone was detected once. The rearrangement uses TRBV15 and TRBJ2-1, with 9 bases that match TRBD1. The CDR3 runs to 20 residues. The V and J ends lost 0 bases and 4 bases, in that order; junction bases with no gene match: 16. Germline CDR1 is LNHNV and CDR2 is YYDKDF (reference sequence). DNA of the CDR3: TGTGCCACCAGCAGAGATCGAGTATTCGTATTCGGACAGGGGTACAATGAGCAGTTCTTC. It specifies CATSRDRVFVFGQGYNEQFF. The whole variable domain, filled in from reference TRBV15 and TRBJ2-1, reads DAMVIQNPRYQVTQFGKPVTLSCSQTLNHNVMYWYQQKSSQAPKLLFHYYDKDFNNEADTPDNFQSRRPNTSFCFLDIRSPGLGDTAMYLCATSRDRVFVFGQGYNEQFFGPGTRLTVL.

The chain recombines TRBV7-2 with TRBJ2-1; tentatively, D is TRBD2 (6 bases). V shed 0 bases and J shed 15 bases, with 15 bases lying between them. The germline CDR1 and CDR2 sequences are SGHTA and FQGNSA. The CDR3 runs 13 residues. The CDR3: CASSLAGGSEPFF. The CDR3 DNA follows: TGTGCCAGCAGCTTAGCGGGAGGTTCGGAACCGTTCTTC. Together with reference TRBV7-2 and TRBJ2-1, the CDR3 gives the full variable domain: GAGVSQSPSNKVTEKGKDVELRCDPISGHTALYWYRQSLGQGLEFLIYFQGNSAPDKSGLPSDRFSAERTGGSVSTLTIQRTQQEDSAVYLCASSLAGGSEPFFGPGTRLTVL.

V is TRBV5-1 and J is TRBJ2-5; weak D call: TRBD1 (5 bases). The CDR3 length is 13 residues. The germline gives CDR1 SGHRS, CDR2 YFSETQ. V lost 1 base and J 5 bases, leaving 9 bases between the germline ends. CDR3 protein: CASSLQGGETQYF. The CDR3 DNA follows: TGCGCCAGCAGCTTGCAGGGTGGGGAGACCCAGTACTTC.

The chain has TRBV7-2 and TRBJ1-2; possibly TRBD1 for D (5 bases). The CDR3 is 13 residues long. Germline V gives CDR1 SGHTA, CDR2 FQGNSA. V lost 5 bases and J 8 bases, leaving 15 bases between the germline ends. CDR3 region: CASSLRRGDGYTF. The DNA of the CDR3 is TGTGCCAGCAGCCTTAGACGGGGGGACGGCTACACCTTC.